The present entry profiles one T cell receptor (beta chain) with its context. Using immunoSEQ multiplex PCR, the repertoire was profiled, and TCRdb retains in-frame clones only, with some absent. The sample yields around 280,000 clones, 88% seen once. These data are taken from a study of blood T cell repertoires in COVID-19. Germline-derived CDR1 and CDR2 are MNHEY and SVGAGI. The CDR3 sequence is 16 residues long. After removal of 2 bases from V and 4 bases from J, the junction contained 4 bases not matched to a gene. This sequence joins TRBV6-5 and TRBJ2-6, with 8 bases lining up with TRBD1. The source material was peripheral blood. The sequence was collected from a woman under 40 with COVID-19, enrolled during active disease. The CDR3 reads CASSYPTGVGANVLTF. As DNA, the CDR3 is TGTGCCAGCAGTTACCCGACAGGGGTCGGGGCCAACGTCCTGACTTTC.